Shown below are 10 T cell receptor beta chains from a single sample sequenced in a study of cytomegalovirus exposure and HLA in healthy donors. Amplification used 60 Vbeta primers and 13 Jbeta primers. Assay: immunoSEQ multiplex PCR; the TCRdb copy retains only in-frame clones and omits some. The repertoire holds over 150,000 clones, with 70% to 85% as singletons. The sequenced sample was PBMCs. The receptors come from a woman between 25 and 40 years old in good health and CMV-seropositive.

V and J are TRBV6-5 and TRBJ1-1; 9 bases are shared with TRBD1. The V gene end was trimmed by 6 bases and the J gene end by 1 base; junction bases not matched to a gene: 3. Germline CDR1 reads MNHEY; CDR2 reads SVGAGI. The CDR3 sequence is 14 residues long. The CDR3 DNA follows: TGTGCCAGCAGAGGACAGGGGTCGAACACTGAAGCTTTCTTT. Its translation is CASRGQGSNTEAFF.

J is TRBJ1-1 and V is TRBV29-1; D gene uncertain. With 4 bases removed from V and 0 bases from J, the gap between germline ends came to 6 bases. CDR1 SQVTM and CDR2 ANQGSEA come from the germline V gene. The CDR3 length is 12 residues. CDR3 residues: CSVGHLNTEAFF. The CDR3 DNA is TGCAGCGTTGGACATCTGAACACTGAAGCTTTCTTT. The full variable domain, completed using reference TRBV29-1 and TRBJ1-1, is SAVISQKPSRDICQRGTSLTIQCQVDSQVTMMFWYRQQPGQSLTLIATANQGSEATYESGFVIDKFPISRPNLTFSTLTVSNMSPEDSSIYLCSVGHLNTEAFFGQGTRLTVV.

The chain carries TRBV7-9 and TRBJ2-2, with D perhaps TRBD1 (5 bases). The germline gives CDR1 SEHNR, CDR2 FQNEAQ (reference sequence). V was clipped by 5 bases and J by 7 bases, with 8 bases between them. The CDR3 is 12 amino acids. CDR3 DNA sequence: TGTGCCAGCAGCGTCGACAGCGGGGAGCTGTTTTTT. Translation gives CASSVDSGELFF.

The chain links TRBV28 to TRBJ2-5; 7 nucleotides align to TRBD2. The ends lost 3 bases at V and 4 bases at J; junction bases unmatched: 11. The V gene's germline CDR1 is MDHEN and CDR2 SYDVKM. The CDR3 has 16 residues. CDR3: CASSLWGAGPGETQYF. CDR3 DNA: TGTGCCAGCAGTTTGTGGGGAGCGGGACCCGGAGAGACCCAGTACTTC.

The gene calls are TRBV5-1 and TRBJ2-7; maybe TRBD1 (6 bases). The V end lost 0 bases, the J end lost 3 bases, and 10 bases lay between the germline ends. Germline V lookup: CDR1 SGHRS, CDR2 YFSETQ. This CDR3 is 14 amino acids long. The CDR3 coding sequence is TGCGCCAGCAGCTTGGTGGGCAGGGGCTACGAGCAGTACTTC. It is translated as CASSLVGRGYEQYF.

The gene calls are TRBV6-5 and TRBJ2-7; D might be TRBD2 (6 bases). Germline V gives CDR1 MNHEY, CDR2 SVGAGI. Trimming removed 11 bases from V and 3 bases from J, with 14 bases in between. The CDR3 spans 12 residues. CDR3 protein: CAAGGEDYEQYF. The CDR3 DNA follows: TGTGCCGCTGGAGGGGAGGACTACGAGCAGTACTTC.

V usage is TRBV7-9 and J usage is TRBJ2-7; a weak D match, TRBD2 (6 bases). The length of the CDR3 is 14 residues. Per the germline V gene, CDR1 is SEHNR and CDR2 is FQNEAQ (reference sequence). V was shortened by 5 bases and J by 2 bases, with 13 bases between the two germline ends. The CDR3 sequence: CASSHRDFTYEQYF. The DNA for the CDR3 is TGTGCCAGCAGCCACCGGGACTTTACCTACGAGCAGTACTTC. Drawing the rest from reference TRBV7-9 and TRBJ2-7, the complete variable domain is DTGVSQNPRHKITKRGQNVTFRCDPISEHNRLYWYRQTLGQGPEFLTYFQNEAQLEKSRLLSDRFSAERPKGSFSTLEIQRTEQGDSAMYLCASSHRDFTYEQYFGPGTRLTVT.

This clone was seen more than once but under ten times. This sequence joins TRBV30 and TRBJ2-7; D is undetermined. The germline V gene encodes CDR1 GTSNPN and CDR2 SVGIG (reference sequence). V lost 0 bases, J lost 3 bases, and 15 bases lay in between. The CDR3 length is 15 residues. Written as DNA, the CDR3 is TGTGCCTGGAGTGTGTCCCCGTATGCGAGCTACGAGCAGTACTTC. It specifies CAWSVSPYASYEQYF.

The rearrangement joins TRBV19 to TRBJ2-7; 7 bases agree with TRBD1. Germline lookup yields CDR1 LNHDA and CDR2 SQIVND (reference sequence). Trimming removed 4 bases from V and 4 bases from J; junction bases left unmatched: 13. The CDR3 is made up of 16 amino acids. This chain's CDR3 is CASSTPHTGQTYEQYF. The CDR3 bases are TGTGCCAGTAGTACGCCCCACACGGGACAGACGTACGAGCAGTACTTC.

This chain joins TRBV4-2 and TRBJ2-2; tentatively, D is TRBD2 (7 bases). This CDR3 contains 15 residues. The germline V gene has CDR1 LGHNA and CDR2 YNFKEQ. V was shortened by 0 bases and J by 7 bases, with 12 bases between the two germline ends. The CDR3, as DNA: TGTGCCAGCAGCCAAGACGGGGGGCGTGGCGGGGAGCTGTTTTTT. It is translated as CASSQDGGRGGELFF.